This is a list of T cell receptor beta chains from one sample in a study of shared clonotypes between healthy human individuals. The assay was immunoSEQ multiplex PCR, and TCRdb's table has in-frame clones only and misses some. The sample includes a few million clones, 80% to 95% of them seen just once. Specimen: naive CD4+ T cells from PBMCs. The receptor set was obtained from a man aged 18 to 30 in good health. Some clones in this sample may be carry-over from other donors' samples. The CDR3 runs from the conserved cysteine through the conserved F or W. The order of the fields is CDR3 protein, CDR3 DNA, J gene, clone size, D gene, V gene. The D gene is left open where the match is weak. Clone size is shown for a subset of rows, as once, few, many or a class of expanded clone.

CASSLDGVARDEQFF | TGTGCCAGCAGCTTAGATGGGGTGGCCAGAGATGAGCAGTTCTTC | TRBJ2-1 | . | . | TRBV11-2
CASSLSTSGIYNEQFF | TGTGCCAGCAGCTTGTCGACTAGCGGGATCTACAATGAGCAGTTCTTC | TRBJ2-1 | . | TRBD2 | TRBV5-4
CASSQGRDLGRGRGEQYF | TGCGCCAGCAGCCAAGGAAGGGACCTTGGCAGGGGGCGAGGAGAGCAGTACTTC | TRBJ2-7 | . | TRBD1 | TRBV4-1
CASSSSSGRGDTQYF | TGTGCCAGCAGCTCGAGTAGCGGGAGGGGAGATACGCAGTATTTT | TRBJ2-3 | . | TRBD2 | TRBV7-7
CASSLGLPWMGEQYF | TGTGCCAGCAGCCTCGGACTCCCCTGGATGGGCGAGCAGTACTTC | TRBJ2-7 | . | . | TRBV11-1
CASRKSTGGRNEQYF | TGTGCCAGCCGGAAATCGACAGGGGGACGCAACGAGCAGTACTTC | TRBJ2-7 | . | TRBD1 | TRBV28
CASSQEGGRGCTDTQYF | TGCGCCAGCAGTCAAGAAGGCGGCAGGGGGTGCACAGATACGCAGTATTTT | TRBJ2-3 | . | TRBD1 | TRBV23-1
CASSTTGGDTEAFF | TGTGCCAGTAGTACTACGGGGGGGGACACTGAAGCTTTCTTT | TRBJ1-1 | . | . | TRBV19
CSATELNEKLFF | TGCAGCGCTACTGAACTTAATGAAAAACTGTTTTTT | TRBJ1-4 | . | . | TRBV29-1
CASTFGQGQETQYF | TGTGCCAGCACCTTCGGACAGGGACAAGAGACCCAGTACTTC | TRBJ2-5 | . | TRBD1 | TRBV2
CASGLGAGESTEAFF | TGTGCTAGTGGTTTGGGCGCGGGGGAGTCCACGGAAGCTTTCTTT | TRBJ1-1 | once | . | TRBV12-5
CASSPRTGLAGDADTQYF | TGTGCCAGCAGCCCCAGAACGGGACTAGCGGGAGACGCAGATACGCAGTATTTT | TRBJ2-3 | . | TRBD2 | TRBV9
CASSVEGETQYF | TGTGCCAGCAGCGTAGAGGGGGAGACCCAGTACTTC | TRBJ2-5 | once | . | TRBV9
CASSSQGSGANVLTF | TGCGCCAGCAGCTCACAGGGCTCCGGGGCCAACGTCCTGACTTTC | TRBJ2-6 | . | . | TRBV5-1
CASSYVGAGGWGGYTF | TGTGCCAGCAGTTACGTAGGAGCCGGGGGTTGGGGTGGCTACACCTTC | TRBJ1-2 | . | . | TRBV27
CASSQDPRSDEQFF | TGCGCCAGCAGCCAAGATCCTAGGAGCGATGAGCAGTTCTTC | TRBJ2-1 | . | . | TRBV4-3
CATSRPLTGAGTEAFF | TGTGCCACCAGCAGGCCCTTGACAGGGGCGGGCACTGAAGCTTTCTTT | TRBJ1-1 | . | TRBD1 | TRBV15
CASSLGSPGRAQPQHF | TGTGCCAGCAGTTTAGGTTCACCAGGCCGGGCTCAGCCCCAGCATTTT | TRBJ1-5 | . | . | TRBV28
CASRTTSNTEAFF | TGTGCCAGCAGGACTACAAGTAACACTGAAGCTTTCTTT | TRBJ1-1 | few | . | TRBV2
CASSLGSGGTEDTQYF | TGTGCCAGCAGCTTGGGTTCTGGCGGGACAGAAGATACGCAGTATTTT | TRBJ2-3 | . | . | TRBV7-9
CAIRPDSTDTQYF | TGTGCCATCCGCCCGGACAGCACAGATACGCAGTATTTT | TRBJ2-3 | . | . | TRBV10-3
CASSPGGRSGANVLTF | TGTGCCAGCAGCCCCGGGGGCCGCTCTGGGGCCAACGTCCTGACTTTC | TRBJ2-6 | . | . | TRBV11-3
CASSLGHTNTEAFF | TGTGCCAGCAGTTTAGGGCACACGAACACTGAAGCTTTCTTT | TRBJ1-1 | . | . | TRBV28
CASSLGQGSYGYTF | TGCGCCAGCAGCTTGGGACAGGGGAGCTATGGCTACACCTTC | TRBJ1-2 | few | TRBD1 | TRBV5-1
CASSLVGLGDEQYF | TGCGCCAGCAGCTTGGTTGGACTGGGCGACGAGCAGTACTTC | TRBJ2-7 | . | . | TRBV5-1
CASSPGGIYGYTF | TGTGCCAGCAGCCCGGGAGGGATCTATGGCTACACCTTC | TRBJ1-2 | . | . | TRBV7-2
CASSLSTDTQYF | TGTGCCAGCAGCTTGTCCACAGATACGCAGTATTTT | TRBJ2-3 | . | . | TRBV5-4
CASSLVSLDTQYF | TGCGCCAGCAGCTTGGTTTCCCTAGATACGCAGTATTTT | TRBJ2-3 | . | . | TRBV5-1
CASSLTFYGYTF | TGCGCCAGCAGCCTCACCTTCTATGGCTACACCTTC | TRBJ1-2 | . | . | TRBV5-1
CASGGRDTQYF | TGTGCCAGCGGGGGCCGGGACACGCAGTATTTT | TRBJ2-3 | . | . | TRBV2
CASSRRGGRYNEQFF | TGTGCCAGCAGTCGACGAGGCGGACGCTACAATGAGCAGTTCTTC | TRBJ2-1 | . | . | TRBV6-5
CASSQIWRAGEPEAFF | TGCGCCAGCAGCCAGATTTGGCGCGCAGGGGAGCCTGAAGCTTTCTTT | TRBJ1-1 | . | . | TRBV5-1
CASSVSPYTEAFF | TGTGCCAGCAGCGTTTCGCCTTATACGGAAGCTTTCTTT | TRBJ1-1 | . | . | TRBV9
CASSLSGFGYNEQFF | TGTGCCAGCAGTTTATCGGGATTCGGATACAATGAGCAGTTCTTC | TRBJ2-1 | . | . | TRBV28
CSARVGTQYF | TGCAGTGCCCGCGTCGGGACCCAGTACTTC | TRBJ2-5 | once | . | TRBV20-1
CASSLRPDRVVAGGSYEQYF | TGTGCCAGCAGTTTAAGGCCCGACAGGGTGGTAGCGGGAGGGTCCTACGAGCAGTACTTC | TRBJ2-7 | . | TRBD2 | TRBV27
CASSRNNEQFF | TGTGCCAGCAGTAGAAACAATGAGCAGTTCTTC | TRBJ2-1 | . | . | TRBV6-5
CASSLGGYASNGYTF | TGTGCCAGCAGCTTAGGGGGGTATGCGTCTAATGGCTACACCTTC | TRBJ1-2 | few | . | TRBV7-9
CASGSGNTIYF | TGTGCCAGCGGTTCTGGAAACACCATATATTTT | TRBJ1-3 | . | . | TRBV28
CASSPGDTYSPLHF | TGTGCCAGCAGTCCAGGGGATACCTATTCACCCCTCCACTTT | TRBJ1-6 | . | . | TRBV28
CASGLLPSGTGELFF | TGTGCTAGTGGTTTGTTGCCTAGCGGCACCGGGGAGCTGTTTTTT | TRBJ2-2 | . | TRBD2 | TRBV12-5
CAGRENTGELFF | TGTGCCGGGAGGGAGAACACCGGGGAGCTGTTTTTT | TRBJ2-2 | . | TRBD2 | TRBV11-2
CASSFAAYEQYF | TGTGCCAGCAGTTTTGCGGCCTACGAGCAGTACTTC | TRBJ2-7 | . | . | TRBV28
CASSLINGPEGGETQYF | TGTGCCAGCAGTCTTATTAATGGGCCGGAGGGAGGAGAGACCCAGTACTTC | TRBJ2-5 | . | . | TRBV25-1
CASSESGAPTDTQYF | TGTGCCAGCAGTGAATCGGGGGCCCCCACAGATACGCAGTATTTT | TRBJ2-3 | . | . | TRBV2
CASKARGTSGTSSYNEQFF | TGTGCCAGTAAAGCTCGCGGGACTAGCGGGACGAGCTCCTACAATGAGCAGTTCTTC | TRBJ2-1 | . | TRBD2 | TRBV19
CAPSNQPQHF | TGTGCTCCGAGCAATCAGCCCCAGCATTTT | TRBJ1-5 | . | . | TRBV6-8
CASSLKPGGDGELFF | TGTGCCAGCAGCTTAAAACCGGGAGGGGACGGGGAGCTGTTTTTT | TRBJ2-2 | . | TRBD2 | TRBV7-3
CAWSWLGGNEQFF | TGTGCCTGGAGTTGGTTAGGGGGCAATGAGCAGTTCTTC | TRBJ2-1 | . | . | TRBV30
CASSYFQYTGQAMAFF | TGTGCCAGCAGTTACTTCCAATATACCGGACAAGCCATGGCTTTCTTT | TRBJ1-1 | . | . | TRBV6-5
CARSRWPSYGYTF | TGTGCCCGTTCGCGTTGGCCTTCCTATGGCTACACCTTC | TRBJ1-2 | . | . | TRBV6-4
CAISELAGSLGGQFF | TGTGCCATCAGTGAGCTAGCGGGAAGCTTAGGGGGGCAGTTCTTC | TRBJ2-1 | . | TRBD2 | TRBV10-3
CASSFSAGGEQFF | TGTGCCAGCAGCTTTTCAGCGGGAGGGGAGCAGTTCTTC | TRBJ2-1 | once | TRBD2 | TRBV7-3
CATRGGPYTDTQYF | TGTGCCACCCGGGGGGGACCTTACACAGATACGCAGTATTTT | TRBJ2-3 | once | TRBD2 | TRBV6-1